The T cell receptor (beta chain) described here comes from a study of blood T cell repertoires in COVID-19. This CDR3 has 14 amino acids. V was clipped by 3 bases and J by 5 bases, with 13 bases between them. Germline V gene lookup returns CDR1 MNHEY and CDR2 SMNVEV (reference sequence). Sequencing used immunoSEQ multiplex PCR; TCRdb keeps in-frame clones, though not all of them. The data hold more than 350,000 clones, with about 83% observed a single time. Input material: PBMCs or T cells enriched from blood (not recorded which). The source of this sequence is a woman between 45 and 65 years old who had recovered from COVID-19. The genes are TRBV27 and TRBJ1-1; unclear D gene. In DNA, the CDR3 is TGTGCCAGCAGTTTTACAAGGTCGGGAACTGAAGCTTTCTTT. Translation gives CASSFTRSGTEAFF.